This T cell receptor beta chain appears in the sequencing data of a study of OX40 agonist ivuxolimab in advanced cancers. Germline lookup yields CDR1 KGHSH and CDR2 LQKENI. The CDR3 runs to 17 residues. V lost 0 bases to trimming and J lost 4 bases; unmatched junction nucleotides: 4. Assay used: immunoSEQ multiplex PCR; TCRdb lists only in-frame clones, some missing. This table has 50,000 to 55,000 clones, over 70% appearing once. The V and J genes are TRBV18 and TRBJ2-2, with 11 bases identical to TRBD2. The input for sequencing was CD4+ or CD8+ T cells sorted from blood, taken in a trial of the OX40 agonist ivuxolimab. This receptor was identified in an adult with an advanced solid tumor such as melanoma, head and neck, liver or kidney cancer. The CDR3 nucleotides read TGTGCCAGCTCACCACCGGGACTAGCGGTACTCACCGGGGAGCTGTTTTTT. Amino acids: CASSPPGLAVLTGELFF.